This T cell receptor beta chain emerged from a study of spatial heterogeneity in lung cancer. The CDR3 runs 15 residues. The germline V gene has CDR1 SGHRS and CDR2 YFSETQ. V was cut by 0 bases and J by 5 bases, with 14 bases left in between. Time point here: blood at routine non-recurrence follow-up after resection. This clonotype was counted ten times or more. Using its own MiXCR run on the 5' RACE reads, TCRdb lists one record per CDR3 protein. This table has 15,000 to 20,000 distinct CDR3 sequences, about 6% appearing once. This specimen was PBMCs, taken at follow-up. The V call is TRBV5-1, the J call TRBJ2-5; weak D call: TRBD1 (6 bases). This clonotype was obtained from a male donor with early-stage non-small cell lung cancer. The DNA for the CDR3 is TGCGCCAGCAGCTTGGAGGGCAGGGGTGAGGAGACCCAGTACTTC. It is translated as CASSLEGRGEETQYF.